Listed below are T cell receptor beta chains from one sample, sequenced in a study of cytomegalovirus exposure and HLA in healthy donors. The assay was immunoSEQ multiplex PCR, and TCRdb's table has in-frame clones only and misses some. The data show approximately 110,000 clones, with around three quarters seen just once and roughly 3% held by the top ten. Sequencing was carried out using PBMCs. The source is a woman between 18 and 30 years old in good health and CMV-seropositive. The conserved cysteine and the conserved F or W are not part of the CDR3 here.

j_call	v_call	cdr3_aa
TRBJ2-3	TRBV5-1	ASSLQGTDTQY
TRBJ2-7	TRBV7-6	ASSLEADYEQY
TRBJ1-2	TRBV4-1	ASSQDDRNYGYT
TRBJ2-7	TRBV25-1	ASSTRTGYNEQY
TRBJ2-7	TRBV11-3	ASSPVSSSYEQY
TRBJ1-5	TRBV27	ASKAGTGGSQPQH
TRBJ2-3	TRBV6-5	ASRGGLGADTQY
TRBJ1-4	TRBV4-1	ASSQEEATNEKLF
TRBJ2-5	TRBV7-9	ASSVGQGEETQY
TRBJ1-2	TRBV7-3	ASSLTATGGYGYT
TRBJ2-3	TRBV20-1	SARDRGDQY
TRBJ1-2	TRBV27	ASSFGGANYGYT
TRBJ2-3	TRBV2	ASLRESNTDTQY
TRBJ2-1	TRBV28	ASSPSGSGYNEQF
TRBJ1-1	TRBV7-9	ASSLGSSTEAF
TRBJ1-1	TRBV5-4	ASSLVLGNTEAF
TRBJ1-2	TRBV5-1	AGRGGSLAYGYT
TRBJ1-1	TRBV10-1	ASSKFGTGDTEAF
TRBJ1-3	TRBV5-1	ASSEGARGSGNTIY
TRBJ2-7	TRBV19	ASSIDGTVYEQY
TRBJ2-1	TRBV9	ASTLGLASGNEQF
TRBJ1-2	TRBV28	ASSAWDSLNYGYT
TRBJ1-1	TRBV6-5	ASSQDRGAEAF
TRBJ2-7	TRBV30	AWSRGQGVSYEQY
TRBJ1-5	TRBV15	ATSKTTGGRQPQH
TRBJ2-1	TRBV6-1	ASSEAIRDFVRNSYNEQF
TRBJ2-5	TRBV4-2	ASSPWGGVEETQY
TRBJ2-5	TRBV15	ATSGGRGWGQETQY
TRBJ1-1	TRBV7-3	ASSLERNTEAF
TRBJ1-3	TRBV27	ASSFTGEGGNTIY
TRBJ2-7	TRBV6-1	ASSWDSSTAYEQY
TRBJ2-7	TRBV28	ASSLGGTTYEQY
TRBJ2-2	TRBV7-9	ASELAPNTGELF
TRBJ1-1	TRBV10-3	AISESQGMNTEAF
TRBJ1-1	TRBV18	ASSPGHPKAF
TRBJ2-1	TRBV4-2	ASREAATSYNEQF
TRBJ2-7	TRBV6-1	ASIGTGGTYEQY
TRBJ2-7	TRBV11-3	ASSSLGSATPYEQY
TRBJ2-1	TRBV5-4	ASSLRSSGPHEQF
TRBJ2-2	TRBV4-1	ASSRGTLGANTGELF
TRBJ2-7	TRBV9	ASSVGARGTSDALRGYEQY
TRBJ2-3	TRBV27	ASSSVGISTDTQY
TRBJ2-1	TRBV10-1	AWTSITGNEQF